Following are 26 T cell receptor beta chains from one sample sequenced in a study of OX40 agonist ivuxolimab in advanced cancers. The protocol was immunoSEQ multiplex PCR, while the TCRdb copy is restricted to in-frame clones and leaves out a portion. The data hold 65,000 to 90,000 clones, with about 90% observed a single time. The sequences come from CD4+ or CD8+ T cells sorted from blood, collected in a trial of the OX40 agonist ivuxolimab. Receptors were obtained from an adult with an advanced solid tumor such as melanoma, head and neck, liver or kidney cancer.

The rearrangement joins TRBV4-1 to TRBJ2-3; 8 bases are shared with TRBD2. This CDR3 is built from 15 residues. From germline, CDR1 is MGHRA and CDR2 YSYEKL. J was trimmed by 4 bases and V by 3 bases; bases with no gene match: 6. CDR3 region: CASSQQAGAADTQYF. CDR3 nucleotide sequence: TGCGCCAGCAGCCAGCAAGCGGGGGCGGCAGATACGCAGTATTTT.

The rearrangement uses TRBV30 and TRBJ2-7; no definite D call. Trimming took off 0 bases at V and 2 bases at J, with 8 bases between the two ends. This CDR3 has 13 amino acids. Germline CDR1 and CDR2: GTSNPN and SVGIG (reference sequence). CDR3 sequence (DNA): TGTGCCTGGAGTGTACACGGAACCTACGAGCAGTACGTC. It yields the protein CAWSVHGTYEQYV.

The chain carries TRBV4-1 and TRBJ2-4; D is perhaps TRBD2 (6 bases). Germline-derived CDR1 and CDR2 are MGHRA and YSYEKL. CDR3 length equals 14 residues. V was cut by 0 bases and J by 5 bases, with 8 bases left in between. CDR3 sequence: CASSQDSGENIQYF. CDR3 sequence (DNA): TGCGCCAGCAGCCAAGACTCGGGGGAAAACATTCAGTACTTC.

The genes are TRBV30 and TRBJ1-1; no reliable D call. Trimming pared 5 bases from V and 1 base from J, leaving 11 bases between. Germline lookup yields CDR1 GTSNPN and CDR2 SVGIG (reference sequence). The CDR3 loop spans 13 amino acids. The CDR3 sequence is CAWGSGANTEAFF. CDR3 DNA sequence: TGTGCCTGGGGGAGCGGTGCGAACACTGAAGCTTTCTTT.

In DNA, the CDR3 is TGTGCCAGCAGTTACTCTAAAGGGACTACTACCTACGAGCAGTACTTC. This sequence encodes CASSYSKGTTTYEQYF. The chain employs TRBV6-5 and TRBJ2-7; 7 bases are a match to TRBD2. The CDR3 loop spans 16 amino acids. CDR1 and CDR2 (germline): MNHEY, SVGAGI. Trimming at V came to 0 bases and at J to 2 bases, leaving 7 bases not matched to a gene.

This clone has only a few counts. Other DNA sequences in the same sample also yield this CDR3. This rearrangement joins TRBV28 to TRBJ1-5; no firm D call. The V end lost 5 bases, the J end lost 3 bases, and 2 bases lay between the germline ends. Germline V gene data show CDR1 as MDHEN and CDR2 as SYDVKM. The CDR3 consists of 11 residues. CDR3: CASSLNQPQHF. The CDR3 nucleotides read TGTGCCAGCAGTCTCAATCAGCCCCAGCATTTT. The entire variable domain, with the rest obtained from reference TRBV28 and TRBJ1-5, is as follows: DVKVTQSSRYLVKRTGEKVFLECVQDMDHENMFWYRQDPGLGLRLIYFSYDVKMKEKGDIPEGYSVSREKKERFSLILESASTNQTSMYLCASSLNQPQHFGDGTRLSIL.

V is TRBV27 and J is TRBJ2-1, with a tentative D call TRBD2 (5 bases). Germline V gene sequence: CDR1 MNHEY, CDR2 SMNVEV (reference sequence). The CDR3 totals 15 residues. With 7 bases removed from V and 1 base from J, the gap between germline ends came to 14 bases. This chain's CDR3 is CASTSGKWSYNEQFF. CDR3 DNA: TGTGCCAGCACTTCGGGGAAATGGTCCTACAATGAGCAGTTCTTC.

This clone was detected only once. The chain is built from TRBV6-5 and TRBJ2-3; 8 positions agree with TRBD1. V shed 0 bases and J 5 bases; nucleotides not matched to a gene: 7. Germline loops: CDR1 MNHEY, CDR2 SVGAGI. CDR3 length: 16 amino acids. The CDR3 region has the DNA TGTGCCAGCAGTTACTCGGGACAGGAGGATGAAGATACGCAGTATTTT. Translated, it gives CASSYSGQEDEDTQYF.

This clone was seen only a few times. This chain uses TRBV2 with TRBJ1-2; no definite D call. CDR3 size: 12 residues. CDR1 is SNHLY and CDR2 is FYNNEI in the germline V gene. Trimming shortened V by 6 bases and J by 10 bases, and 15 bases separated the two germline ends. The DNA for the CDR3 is TGTGCCAGCAGGAAGGGATTCGGTGACTACACCTTC. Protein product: CASRKGFGDYTF.

CDR3 sequence: CASRSDYNEQFF. The CDR3, as DNA: TGTGCCAGCAGATCGGACTACAATGAGCAGTTCTTC. The chain employs TRBV28 and TRBJ2-1; D unresolved. Germline V gene lookup returns CDR1 MDHEN and CDR2 SYDVKM. This CDR3 is 12 amino acids long. Trimming took 6 bases from V and 3 from J, leaving 6 bases between them.

The CDR3 coding sequence is TGTGCCAGCAGCCAGGGAACAGGGATACATACCGGGGAGCTGTTTTTT. It encodes CASSQGTGIHTGELFF. The V gene is TRBV14, the J gene TRBJ2-2; possibly TRBD1 for D (6 bases). V lost 3 bases and J lost 5, with 16 bases in between. The CDR3 consists of 16 residues. In germline, CDR1 is SGHDN, CDR2 FVKESK. The full variable domain, its missing parts supplied by reference TRBV14 and TRBJ2-2, is EAGVTQFPSHSVIEKGQTVTLRCDPISGHDNLYWYRRVMGKEIKFLLHFVKESKQDESGMPNNRFLAERTGGTYSTLKVQPAELEDSGVYFCASSQGTGIHTGELFFGEGSRLTVL.

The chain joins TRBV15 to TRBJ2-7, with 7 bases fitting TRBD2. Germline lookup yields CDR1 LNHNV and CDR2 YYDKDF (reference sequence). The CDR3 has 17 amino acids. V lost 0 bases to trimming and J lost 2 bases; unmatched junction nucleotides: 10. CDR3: CATSRDWGGRMAYEQYF. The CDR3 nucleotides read TGTGCCACCAGCAGAGATTGGGGGGGGAGGATGGCCTACGAGCAGTACTTC.

CDR3 protein: CASRLRQELSTEAFF. CDR3 coding DNA: TGTGCCAGCAGATTAAGACAGGAGTTGAGCACTGAAGCTTTCTTT. The genes are TRBV5-4 and TRBJ1-1; weak D call: TRBD1 (6 bases). Germline values: CDR1 SGHNT, CDR2 YYREEE (reference sequence). The CDR3 is 15 amino acids. V lost 5 bases and J 4 bases, leaving 18 bases between the germline ends.

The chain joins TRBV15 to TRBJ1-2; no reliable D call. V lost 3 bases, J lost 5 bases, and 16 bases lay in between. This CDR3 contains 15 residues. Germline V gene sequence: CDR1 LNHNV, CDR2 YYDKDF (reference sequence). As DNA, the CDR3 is TGTGCCACCAGCAGTAGTCTGGGATACCTATATGGCTACACCTTC. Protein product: CATSSSLGYLYGYTF.

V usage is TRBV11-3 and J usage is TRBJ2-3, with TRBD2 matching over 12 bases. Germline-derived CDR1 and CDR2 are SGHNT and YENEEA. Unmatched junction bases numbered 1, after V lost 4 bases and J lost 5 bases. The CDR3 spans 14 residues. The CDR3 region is CASSWGLAGDTQYF. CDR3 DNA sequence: TGTGCCAGCAGCTGGGGACTAGCGGGAGATACGCAGTATTTT.

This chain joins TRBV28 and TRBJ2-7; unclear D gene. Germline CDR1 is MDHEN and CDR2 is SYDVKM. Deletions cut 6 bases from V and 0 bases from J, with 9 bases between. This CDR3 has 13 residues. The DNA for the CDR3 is TGTGCCAGCAGCACCCATTCCTCCTACGAGCAGTACTTC. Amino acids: CASSTHSSYEQYF.

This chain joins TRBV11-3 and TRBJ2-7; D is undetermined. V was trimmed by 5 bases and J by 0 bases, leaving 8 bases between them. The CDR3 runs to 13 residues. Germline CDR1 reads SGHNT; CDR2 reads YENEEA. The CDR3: CASSATDSYEQYV. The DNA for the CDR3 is TGTGCCAGCAGCGCTACAGACTCCTACGAGCAGTACGTC.

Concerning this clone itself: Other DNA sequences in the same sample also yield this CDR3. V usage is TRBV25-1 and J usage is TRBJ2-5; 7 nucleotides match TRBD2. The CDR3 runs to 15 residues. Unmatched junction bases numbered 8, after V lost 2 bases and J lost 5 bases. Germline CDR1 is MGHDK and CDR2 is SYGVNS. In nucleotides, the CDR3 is TGTGCCAGCAGTGAAGGATCGGGGGGTTGGGAGACCCAGTACTTC. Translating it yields CASSEGSGGWETQYF.

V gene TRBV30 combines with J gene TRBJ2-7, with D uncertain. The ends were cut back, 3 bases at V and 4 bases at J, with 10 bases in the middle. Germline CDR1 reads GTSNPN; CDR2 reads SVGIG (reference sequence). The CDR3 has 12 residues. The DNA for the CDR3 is TGTGCCTGGAGCTATGGCCCGTACGAGCAGTACGTC. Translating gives CAWSYGPYEQYV.

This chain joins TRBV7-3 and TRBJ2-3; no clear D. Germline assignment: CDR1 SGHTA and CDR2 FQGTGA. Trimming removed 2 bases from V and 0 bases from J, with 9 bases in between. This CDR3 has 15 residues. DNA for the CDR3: TGTGCCAGCAGCTTATACGGGTCGAGCACAGATACGCAGTATTTT. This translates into CASSLYGSSTDTQYF. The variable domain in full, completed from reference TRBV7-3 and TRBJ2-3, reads GAGVSQTPSNKVTEKGKYVELRCDPISGHTALYWYRQSLGQGPEFLIYFQGTGAADDSGLPNDRFFAVRPEGSVSTLKIQRTERGDSAVYLCASSLYGSSTDTQYFGPGTRLTVL.

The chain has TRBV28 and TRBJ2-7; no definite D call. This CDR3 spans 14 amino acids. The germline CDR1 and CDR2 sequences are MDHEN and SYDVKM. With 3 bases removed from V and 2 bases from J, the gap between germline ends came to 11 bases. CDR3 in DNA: TGTGCCAGCAGTTTCATGGAAACTCCCTACGAGCAGTACGTC. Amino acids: CASSFMETPYEQYV.

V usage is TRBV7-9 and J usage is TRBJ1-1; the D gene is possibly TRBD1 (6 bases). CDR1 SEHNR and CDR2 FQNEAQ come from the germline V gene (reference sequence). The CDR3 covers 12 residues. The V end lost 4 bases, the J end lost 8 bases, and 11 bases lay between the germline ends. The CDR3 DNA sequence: TGTGCCAGCAGCTGGGGGGGCAGGGAAGCTTTCTTT. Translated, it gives CASSWGGREAFF.

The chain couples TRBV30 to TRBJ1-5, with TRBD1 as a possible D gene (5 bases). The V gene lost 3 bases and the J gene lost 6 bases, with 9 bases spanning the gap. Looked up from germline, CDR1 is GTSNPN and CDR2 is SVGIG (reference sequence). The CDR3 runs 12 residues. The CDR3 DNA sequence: TGTGCCTGGAGGCAGGGCGGTCAGCCCCAGCATTTT. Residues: CAWRQGGQPQHF.

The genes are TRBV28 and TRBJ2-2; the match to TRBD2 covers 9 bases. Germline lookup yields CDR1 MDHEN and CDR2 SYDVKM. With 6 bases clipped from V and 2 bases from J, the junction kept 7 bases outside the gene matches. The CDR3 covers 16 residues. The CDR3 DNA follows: TGTGCCAGCAGGGCTAGCGGGGAATCAAACACCGGGGAGCTGTTTTTT. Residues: CASRASGESNTGELFF.

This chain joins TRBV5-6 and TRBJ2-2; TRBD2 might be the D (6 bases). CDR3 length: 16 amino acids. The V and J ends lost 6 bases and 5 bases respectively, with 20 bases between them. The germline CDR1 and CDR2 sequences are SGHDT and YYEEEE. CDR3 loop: CASNSGAGLLTGELFF. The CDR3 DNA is TGTGCCAGCAACAGCGGTGCGGGATTGTTAACCGGGGAGCTGTTTTTT.

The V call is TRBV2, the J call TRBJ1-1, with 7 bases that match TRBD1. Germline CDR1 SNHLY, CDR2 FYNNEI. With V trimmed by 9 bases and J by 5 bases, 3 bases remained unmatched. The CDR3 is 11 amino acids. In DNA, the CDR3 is TGTGCCAGGAGACAGGGTACTGAAGCTTTCTTT. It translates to CARRQGTEAFF.